These 7 T cell receptor beta chains were all obtained from the same sample, sequenced in a study of monozygotic twins with inflammatory bowel disease. No DNA is given; TCRdb re-called the 5' RACE reads and lists each CDR3 protein once. This sample's table has roughly 160,000 distinct CDR3 sequences. The sample taken for sequencing was blood. These receptors came from a human donor with ulcerative colitis or Crohn's disease, or a healthy co-twin of an affected twin (not recorded which).

The chain has TRBV29-1 and TRBJ2-4; with no DNA, the TCRdb D assignment of TRBD1 cannot be verified. Germline V gene sequence: CDR1 SQVTM, CDR2 ANQGSEA. This CDR3 contains 14 residues. CDR3: CSVKTDKAKNIQYF.

The J gene is TRBJ1-2, the V gene TRBV5-1; checking the TCRdb D call of TRBD1 is not possible without DNA. Germline V gives CDR1 SGHRS, CDR2 YFSETQ. The CDR3 covers 11 residues. The CDR3 sequence is CASSLGGGYTF. The full variable domain, in which reference TRBV5-1 and TRBJ1-2 provide the parts outside the CDR3, is KAGVTQTPRYLIKTRGQQVTLSCSPISGHRSVSWYQQTPGQGLQFLFEYFSETQRNKGNFPGRFSGRQFSNSRSEMNVSTLELGDSALYLCASSLGGGYTFGSGTRLTVV.

The chain links TRBV7-6 to TRBJ2-7. The CDR3 runs 14 residues. The germline V gene has CDR1 SGHVS and CDR2 FNYEAQ. The CDR3 spells CASSLYLSPYEQYF.

The chain joins TRBV18 to TRBJ1-2. Per the germline V gene, CDR1 is KGHSH and CDR2 is LQKENI. This CDR3 spans 14 amino acids. CDR3 loop: CASSPWESNYGYTF.

V and J are TRBV29-1 and TRBJ1-3; TCRdb returns TRBD1, unconfirmable since there is no DNA. The CDR3 loop spans 14 amino acids. The germline V gene has CDR1 SQVTM and CDR2 ANQGSEA. The CDR3 protein is CSGLRGKDGNTIYF.

This chain joins TRBV18 and TRBJ2-1; TCRdb picks TRBD1, but there is no DNA to check that call. This CDR3 has 13 residues. The germline V gene has CDR1 KGHSH and CDR2 LQKENI. This CDR3 is CASSRNRDDEQFF.

The chain combines TRBV6-5 with TRBJ2-3; lacking DNA, the TRBD1 call made by TCRdb goes unchecked. Germline V gene lookup returns CDR1 MNHEY and CDR2 SVGAGI. The CDR3 extends over 15 amino acids. The CDR3 loop reads CASSYFKSGPDTQYF.